Here is one T cell receptor (beta chain) with its context. Antigen unknown. The data belong to a study of CD8+ T cells in alopecia areata. Looking at the study overall: At a dose of 5 to 10 mg twice daily, oral tofacitinib was given to treated patients.

Treatment defined: oral pan-JAK inhibitor, 5-10 mg twice daily. Collected material from alopecia areata patients comprised lesional scalp punch biopsies and peripheral blood. Trimming cost V 6 bases and J 4 bases; bases outside gene matches: 7. This CDR3 has 14 amino acids. Germline V CDR1 and CDR2: SQVTM, ANQGSEA. Whole-study findings and limits: Tofacitinib significantly brought down scalp clonality and expanded CD8+ clones among top 100.

In each case, RNA was isolated and then reverse transcribed into cDNA as the sequencing template. Generated by immunoSEQ multiplex PCR, the TCRdb table keeps only in-frame clones and is missing some. This table has 110,000 to 150,000 clones, more than 85% appearing once. The rearrangement joins TRBV29-1 to TRBJ1-4; 8 bases agree with TRBD1. Sequenced material: CD8+ T cells sorted from blood, taken at week 4, from a patient treated with tofacitinib. This receptor was obtained from a human donor with alopecia areata. This chain's CDR3 is CSVLWTGNNEKLFF. As DNA, the CDR3 is TGCAGCGTACTCTGGACAGGGAATAATGAAAAACTGTTTTTT.